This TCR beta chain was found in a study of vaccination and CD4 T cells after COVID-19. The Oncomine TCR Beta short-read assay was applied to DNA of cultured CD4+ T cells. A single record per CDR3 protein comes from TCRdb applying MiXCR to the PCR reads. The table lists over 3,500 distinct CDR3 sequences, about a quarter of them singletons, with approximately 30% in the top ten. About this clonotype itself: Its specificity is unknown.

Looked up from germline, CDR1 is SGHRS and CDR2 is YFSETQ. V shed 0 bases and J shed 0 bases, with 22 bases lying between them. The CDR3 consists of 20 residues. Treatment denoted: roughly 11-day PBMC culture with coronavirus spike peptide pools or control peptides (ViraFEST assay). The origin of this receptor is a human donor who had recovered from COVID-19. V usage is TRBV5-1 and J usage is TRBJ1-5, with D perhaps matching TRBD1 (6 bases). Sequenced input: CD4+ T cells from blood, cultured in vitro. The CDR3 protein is CASSLAGLGQSCYSNQPQHF. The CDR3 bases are TGCGCCAGCAGCTTGGCCGGGCTTGGACAGAGCTGTTATAGCAATCAGCCCCAGCATTTT.